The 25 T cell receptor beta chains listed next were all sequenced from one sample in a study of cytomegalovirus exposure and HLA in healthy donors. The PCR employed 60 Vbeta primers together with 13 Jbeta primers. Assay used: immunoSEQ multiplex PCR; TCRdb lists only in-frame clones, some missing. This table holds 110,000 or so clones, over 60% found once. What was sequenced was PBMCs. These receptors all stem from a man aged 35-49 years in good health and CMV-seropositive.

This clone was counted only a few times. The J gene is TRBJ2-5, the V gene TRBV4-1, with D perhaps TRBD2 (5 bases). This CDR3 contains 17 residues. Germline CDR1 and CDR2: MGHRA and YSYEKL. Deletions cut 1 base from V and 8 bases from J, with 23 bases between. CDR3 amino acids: CASSQVTGSGSVGTQYF. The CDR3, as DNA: TGCGCCAGCAGCCAAGTCACCGGTTCGGGATCGGTGGGTACCCAGTACTTC.

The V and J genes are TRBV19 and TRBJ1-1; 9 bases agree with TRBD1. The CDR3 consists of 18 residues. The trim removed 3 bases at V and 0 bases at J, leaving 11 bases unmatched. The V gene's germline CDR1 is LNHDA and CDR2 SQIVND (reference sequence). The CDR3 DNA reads TGTGCCAGTAGTATCCAGAGGACAGGGGCTTTTATGAACACTGAAGCTTTCTTT. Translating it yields CASSIQRTGAFMNTEAFF.

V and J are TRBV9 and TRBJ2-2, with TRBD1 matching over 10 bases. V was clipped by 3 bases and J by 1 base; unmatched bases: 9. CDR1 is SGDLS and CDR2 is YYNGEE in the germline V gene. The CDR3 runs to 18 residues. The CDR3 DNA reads TGTGCCAGCAGCGCCGCCCCGGACAGGGGGGAGAACACCGGGGAGCTGTTTTTT. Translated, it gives CASSAAPDRGENTGELFF. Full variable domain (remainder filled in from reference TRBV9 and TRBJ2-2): DSGVTQTPKHLITATGQRVTLRCSPRSGDLSVYWYQQSLDQGLQFLIQYYNGEERAKGNILERFSAQQFPDLHSELNLSSLELGDSALYFCASSAAPDRGENTGELFFGEGSRLTVL.

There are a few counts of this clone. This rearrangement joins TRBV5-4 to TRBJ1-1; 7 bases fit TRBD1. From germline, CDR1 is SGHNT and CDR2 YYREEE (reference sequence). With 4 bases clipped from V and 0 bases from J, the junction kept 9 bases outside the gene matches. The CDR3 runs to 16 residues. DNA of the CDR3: TGTGCCAGCAGCCAACCCCGACAGGGTTTGAACACTGAAGCTTTCTTT. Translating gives CASSQPRQGLNTEAFF.

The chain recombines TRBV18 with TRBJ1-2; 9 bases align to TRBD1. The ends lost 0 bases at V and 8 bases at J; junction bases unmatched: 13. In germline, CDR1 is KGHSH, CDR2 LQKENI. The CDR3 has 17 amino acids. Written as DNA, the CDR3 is TGTGCCAGCTCACCACCGGGACAGGGTGTTTTGTTGGAAGGCTACACCTTC. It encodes CASSPPGQGVLLEGYTF.

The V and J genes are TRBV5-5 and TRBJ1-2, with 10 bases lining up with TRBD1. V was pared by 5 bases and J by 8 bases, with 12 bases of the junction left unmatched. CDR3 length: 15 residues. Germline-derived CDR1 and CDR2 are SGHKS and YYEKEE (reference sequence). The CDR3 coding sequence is TGTGCCAGCAGTCAGGCGGGACAGGGGATTCGGGGCTACACCTTC. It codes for CASSQAGQGIRGYTF.

CDR3 protein: CASRFPPTSLLAKNIQYF. Here the CDR3 DNA reads TGTGCAAGTCGCTTTCCTCCGACTAGCCTTTTAGCCAAAAACATTCAGTACTTC. V usage is TRBV12-2 and J usage is TRBJ2-4; no check of the table's D call, TRBD2, against the DNA was made. TRBV12-2 is a pseudogene locus. The CDR3 is 18 residues long.

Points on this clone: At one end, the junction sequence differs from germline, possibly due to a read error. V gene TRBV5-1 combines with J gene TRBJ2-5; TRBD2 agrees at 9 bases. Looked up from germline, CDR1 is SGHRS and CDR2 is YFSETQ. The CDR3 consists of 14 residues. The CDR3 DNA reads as TGCGCCAGCAGATTGGGACTAGCCCAAGAGACCCAGTACTTC. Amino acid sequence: CASRLGLAQETQYF.

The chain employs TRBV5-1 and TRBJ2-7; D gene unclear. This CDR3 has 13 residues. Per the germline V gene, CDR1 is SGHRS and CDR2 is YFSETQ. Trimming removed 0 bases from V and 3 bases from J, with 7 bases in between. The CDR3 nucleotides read TGCGCCAGCAGCTTGGCCCCGAGCTACGAGCAGTACTTC. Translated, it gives CASSLAPSYEQYF.

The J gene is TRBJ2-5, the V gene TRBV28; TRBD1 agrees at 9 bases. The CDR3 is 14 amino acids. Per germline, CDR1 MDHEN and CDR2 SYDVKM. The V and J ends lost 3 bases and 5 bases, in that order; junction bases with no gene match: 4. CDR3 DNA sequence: TGTGCCAGCAGTTTGGCCGGGACAGGGGAGACCCAGTACTTC. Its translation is CASSLAGTGETQYF.

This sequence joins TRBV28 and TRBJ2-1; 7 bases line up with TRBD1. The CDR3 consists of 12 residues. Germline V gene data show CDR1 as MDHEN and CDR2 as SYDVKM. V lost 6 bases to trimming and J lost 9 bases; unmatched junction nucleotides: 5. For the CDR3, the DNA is TGTGCCAGCAGCGAACAGGGGACTGAGCAGTTCTTC. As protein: CASSEQGTEQFF.

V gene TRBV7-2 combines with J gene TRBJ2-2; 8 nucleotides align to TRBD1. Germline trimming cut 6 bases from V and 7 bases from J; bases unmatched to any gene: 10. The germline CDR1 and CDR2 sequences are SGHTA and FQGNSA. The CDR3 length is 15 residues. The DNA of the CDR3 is TGTGCCAGCAGTTCAGGGGGCGTACCAATCGGGGAGCTGTTTTTT. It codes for CASSSGGVPIGELFF.

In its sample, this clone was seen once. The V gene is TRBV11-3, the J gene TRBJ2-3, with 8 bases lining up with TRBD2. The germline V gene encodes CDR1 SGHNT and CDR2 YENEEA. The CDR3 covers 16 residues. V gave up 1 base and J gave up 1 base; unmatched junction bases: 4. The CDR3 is CASSLVSAGGTDTQYF. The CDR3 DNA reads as TGTGCCAGCAGCTTAGTCTCAGCGGGGGGCACAGATACGCAGTATTTT.

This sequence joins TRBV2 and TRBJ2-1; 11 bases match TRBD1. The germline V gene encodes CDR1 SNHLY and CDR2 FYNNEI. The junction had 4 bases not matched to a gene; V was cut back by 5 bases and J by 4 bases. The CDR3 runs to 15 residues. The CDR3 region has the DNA TGTGCCAGCAGTTTGGGACAGGGGGGTTACAATGAGCAGTTCTTC. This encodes CASSLGQGGYNEQFF.

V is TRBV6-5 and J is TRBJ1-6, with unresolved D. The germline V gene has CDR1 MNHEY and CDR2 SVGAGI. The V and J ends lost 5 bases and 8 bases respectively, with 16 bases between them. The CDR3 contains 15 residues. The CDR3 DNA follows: TGTGCCAGCAGTCCTTACGGCCCCGGGGATTCACCCCTCCACTTT. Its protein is CASSPYGPGDSPLHF.

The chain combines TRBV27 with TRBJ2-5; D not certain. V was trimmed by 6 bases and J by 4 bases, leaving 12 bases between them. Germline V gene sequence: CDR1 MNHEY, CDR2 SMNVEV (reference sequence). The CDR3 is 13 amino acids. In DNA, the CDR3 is TGTGCCAGCAGAAGAGGAGTGACAGAGACCCAGTACTTC. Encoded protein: CASRRGVTETQYF.

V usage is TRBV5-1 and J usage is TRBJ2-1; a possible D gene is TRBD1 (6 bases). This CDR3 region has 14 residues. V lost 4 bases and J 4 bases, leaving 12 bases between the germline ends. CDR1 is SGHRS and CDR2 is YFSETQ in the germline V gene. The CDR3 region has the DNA TGCGCCAGCAGCCTCGGGACACCATACAATGAGCAGTTCTTC. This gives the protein CASSLGTPYNEQFF.

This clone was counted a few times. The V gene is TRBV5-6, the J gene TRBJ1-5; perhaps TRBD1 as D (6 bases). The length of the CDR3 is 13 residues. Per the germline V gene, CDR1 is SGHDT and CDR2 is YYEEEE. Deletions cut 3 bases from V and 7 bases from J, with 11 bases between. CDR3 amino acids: CASSSYRAQPQHF. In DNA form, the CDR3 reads TGTGCCAGCAGCTCCTACAGGGCCCAGCCCCAGCATTTT.

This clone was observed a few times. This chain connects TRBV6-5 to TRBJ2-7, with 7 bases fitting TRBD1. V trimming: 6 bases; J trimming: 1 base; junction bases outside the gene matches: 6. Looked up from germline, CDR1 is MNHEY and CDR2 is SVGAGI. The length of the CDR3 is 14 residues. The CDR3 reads CASSWGQPSYEQYF. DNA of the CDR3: TGTGCCAGCAGCTGGGGACAGCCTTCCTACGAGCAGTACTTC.

CDR3 nucleotides: TGTGCCAGCAGTTTATTAGTAGCGGGGGGAGGAAATGAGCAGTTCTTC. Residues: CASSLLVAGGGNEQFF. The genes are TRBV28 and TRBJ2-1, with 10 bases lining up with TRBD2. The germline gives CDR1 MDHEN, CDR2 SYDVKM. This CDR3 region has 16 residues. The V segment lost 1 base and the J segment 7 bases; nucleotides outside the gene matches: 7.

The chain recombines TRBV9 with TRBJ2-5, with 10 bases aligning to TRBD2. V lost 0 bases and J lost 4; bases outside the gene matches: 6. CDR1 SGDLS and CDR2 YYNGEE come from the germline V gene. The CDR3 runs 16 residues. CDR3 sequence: CASSVGPSGGVETQYF. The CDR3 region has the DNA TGTGCCAGCAGCGTAGGTCCTAGCGGGGGAGTAGAGACCCAGTACTTC.

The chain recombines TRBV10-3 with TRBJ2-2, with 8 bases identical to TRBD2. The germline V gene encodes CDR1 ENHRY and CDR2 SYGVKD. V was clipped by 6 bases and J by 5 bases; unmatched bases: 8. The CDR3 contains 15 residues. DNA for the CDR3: TGTGCCATCAGGCCGGGACTAGAATCGACCGGGGAGCTGTTTTTT. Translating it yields CAIRPGLESTGELFF.

The CDR3 loop reads CASSLPASGDRGNTIYF. The CDR3 bases are TGTGCCAGCAGCCTACCCGCCTCAGGGGATCGCGGAAACACCATATATTTT. This chain links TRBV28 with TRBJ1-3; a possible D gene is TRBD1 (6 bases). Germline CDR1 reads MDHEN; CDR2 reads SYDVKM. This CDR3 region has 17 residues. Trimming took off 6 bases at V and 4 bases at J, with 22 bases between the two ends.

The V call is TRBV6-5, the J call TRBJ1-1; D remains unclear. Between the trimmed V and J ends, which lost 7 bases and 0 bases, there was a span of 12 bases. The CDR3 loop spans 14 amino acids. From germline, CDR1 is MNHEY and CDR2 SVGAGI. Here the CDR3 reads CASKFLAMNTEAFF. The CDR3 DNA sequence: TGTGCCAGCAAGTTTTTGGCAATGAACACTGAAGCTTTCTTT.

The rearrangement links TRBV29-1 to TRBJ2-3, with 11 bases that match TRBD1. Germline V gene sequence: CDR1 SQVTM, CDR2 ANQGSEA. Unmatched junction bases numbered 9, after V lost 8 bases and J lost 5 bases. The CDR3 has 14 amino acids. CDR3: CSTRTGGGIDTQYF. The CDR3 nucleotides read TGCAGCACTCGGACAGGGGGCGGGATAGATACGCAGTATTTT.